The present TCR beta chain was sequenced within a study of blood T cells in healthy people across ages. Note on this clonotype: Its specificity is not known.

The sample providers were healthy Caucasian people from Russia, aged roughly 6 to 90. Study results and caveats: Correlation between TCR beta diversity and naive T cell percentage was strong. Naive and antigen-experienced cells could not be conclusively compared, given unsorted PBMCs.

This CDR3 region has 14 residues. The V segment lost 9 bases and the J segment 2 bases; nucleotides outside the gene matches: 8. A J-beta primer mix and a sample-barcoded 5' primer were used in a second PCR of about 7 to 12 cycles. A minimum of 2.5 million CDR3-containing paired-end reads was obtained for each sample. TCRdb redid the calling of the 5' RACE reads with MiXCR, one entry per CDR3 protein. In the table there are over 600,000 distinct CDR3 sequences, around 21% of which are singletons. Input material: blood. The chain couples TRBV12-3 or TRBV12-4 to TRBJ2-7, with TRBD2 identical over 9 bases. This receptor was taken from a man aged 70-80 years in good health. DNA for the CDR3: TGTGCCAGTCGGAGCCTAGCGGGGACCTACGAGCAGTACTTC. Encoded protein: CASRSLAGTYEQYF.